Presented here are 28 T cell receptor beta chains from one specimen sequenced in a study of T-cell reconstitution after alpha-beta-depleted transplantation in children. A library of TCRbeta sequences, prepared with unique molecular identifiers, was generated. MiXCR, applied by TCRdb to the PCR reads, yields one record per CDR3 protein. The sample lists hundreds of thousands of distinct CDR3 sequences, about an eighth seen once, with around 2.2% in the top ten. The sample was PBMCs, mostly from graft donor cells, taken 360 days after TCRalphabeta/CD19-depleted stem cell transplant. The receptors were gathered from a male patient aged 10 to 17 who had a stem cell transplant for acute myeloid leukemia, so the T cells may come from the graft donor.

The chain joins TRBV20-1 to TRBJ2-4; D is unresolved. V was trimmed by 5 bases and J by 1 base, leaving 9 bases between them. Germline CDR1 DFQATT, CDR2 SNEGSKA (reference sequence). CDR3 size: 13 residues. In nucleotides, the CDR3 is TGCAGTGCTGTATCGGTGGCCAAAAACATTCAGTACTTC. This encodes CSAVSVAKNIQYF.

This clonotype was seen more than once but under ten times. This chain connects TRBV28 to TRBJ2-4; the D is unclear. The CDR3 spans 17 residues. In germline, CDR1 is MDHEN, CDR2 SYDVKM. Trimming took 5 bases from V and 3 from J, leaving 20 bases between them. CDR3 sequence (DNA): TGTGCCAGCAGTCCGACCCTCGGGTGGGTGAGCAAAAACATTCAGTACTTC. Its translation: CASSPTLGWVSKNIQYF.

The J gene is TRBJ2-5, the V gene TRBV5-1; 10 bases map to TRBD1. The V gene end was trimmed by 3 bases and the J gene end by 4 bases; junction bases not matched to a gene: 12. This CDR3 is 17 amino acids long. Germline CDR1 is SGHRS and CDR2 is YFSETQ. The DNA of the CDR3 is TGCGCCAGCAGCTCCAAGCCGGGACAGGGGATTCGAGAGACCCAGTACTTC. Its protein is CASSSKPGQGIRETQYF.

J is TRBJ2-1 and V is TRBV18; 7 bases line up with TRBD2. The CDR3 has 15 amino acids. Per germline, CDR1 KGHSH and CDR2 LQKENI. With V trimmed by 2 bases and J by 5 bases, 6 bases remained unmatched. CDR3 residues: CASSPGLAVHNEQFF. The CDR3 nucleotides read TGTGCCAGCTCACCAGGGCTAGCGGTTCACAATGAGCAGTTCTTC.

This sequence joins TRBV20-1 and TRBJ2-2; 7 bases line up with TRBD1. Germline CDR1 is DFQATT and CDR2 is SNEGSKA (reference sequence). This CDR3 contains 14 residues. The V and J ends lost 5 bases and 5 bases, in that order; junction bases with no gene match: 8. The CDR3 protein is CSAPYRGWTGELFF. CDR3 DNA: TGCAGTGCTCCCTACAGGGGTTGGACCGGGGAGCTGTTTTTT.

This clonotype has more than one count but fewer than ten. The chain joins TRBV14 to TRBJ2-2, with 11 bases lining up with TRBD2. This CDR3 comprises 19 residues. The germline CDR1 and CDR2 sequences are SGHDN and FVKESK. V lost 0 bases to trimming and J lost 3 bases; unmatched junction nucleotides: 9. CDR3 in DNA: TGTGCCAGCAGCCAAGATCTTATAGCGGGAGGGACGGACACCGGGGAGCTGTTTTTT. This sequence encodes CASSQDLIAGGTDTGELFF.

This clonotype was recorded at least ten times. The rearrangement joins TRBV12-3 or TRBV12-4 to TRBJ2-6; D remains ambiguous. V was pared by 4 bases and J by 12 bases, with 16 bases between. The CDR3 has 14 residues. The CDR3 nucleotides are TGTGCCAGCAGTTCCCTCTCATCTCTGCGCGTCCTGACTTTC. Translation: CASSSLSSLRVLTF.

This clonotype came up many times. This chain uses TRBV29-1 with TRBJ2-7; TRBD1 aligns across 8 bases. This CDR3 is 13 amino acids long. The ends lost 5 bases at V and 7 bases at J; junction bases unmatched: 10. CDR1 and CDR2 (germline): SQVTM, ANQGSEA. Here the CDR3 DNA reads TGCAGCGTTTCCGGGACAGGTTTGTGGGAGCAGTACTTC. It is translated as CSVSGTGLWEQYF.

The genes are TRBV7-2 and TRBJ2-3, with TRBD2 matching over 7 bases. CDR1 is SGHTA and CDR2 is FQGNSA in the germline V gene. The J segment lost 3 bases and the V segment lost 6 bases, leaving 12 bases of the junction unmatched. There are 16 residues in the CDR3. CDR3 DNA sequence: TGTGCCAGCAGTCATGGGGCGGGAGTGGGTACAGATACGCAGTATTTT. It is translated as CASSHGAGVGTDTQYF. The variable domain in full, with the rest retrieved from reference TRBV7-2 and TRBJ2-3, is GAGVSQSPSNKVTEKGKDVELRCDPISGHTALYWYRQSLGQGLEFLIYFQGNSAPDKSGLPSDRFSAERTGGSVSTLTIQRTQQEDSAVYLCASSHGAGVGTDTQYFGPGTRLTVL.

This clonotype has a count of ten or more. This chain uses TRBV2 with TRBJ1-1; D call uncertain. Trimming removed 11 bases at V and 5 bases at J, with 18 bases between. CDR1 SNHLY and CDR2 FYNNEI come from the germline V gene. CDR3 size: 13 residues. The CDR3 spells CAGKTSSVTEAFF. The DNA of the CDR3 is TGTGCCGGCAAGACAAGTTCGGTGACTGAAGCTTTCTTT.

CDR3 loop: CASSSFEQPIKETQYF. The CDR3, as DNA: TGTGCCAGCAGCTCTTTTGAACAGCCAATTAAAGAGACCCAGTACTTC. V usage is TRBV7-9 and J usage is TRBJ2-5; no firm D call. Trimming pared 4 bases from V and 3 bases from J, leaving 18 bases between. Germline CDR1 and CDR2: SEHNR and FQNEAQ (reference sequence). This CDR3 has 16 amino acids.

This sequence joins TRBV4-3 and TRBJ1-3, with TRBD1 as a possible D gene (5 bases). The CDR3 covers 17 residues. With 1 base removed from V and 4 bases from J, the gap between germline ends came to 17 bases. The germline gives CDR1 LGHNA, CDR2 YSLEER. The CDR3 here is CASSQVPSGGPGNTIYF. The CDR3 coding sequence is TGCGCCAGCAGCCAAGTCCCAAGTGGGGGTCCAGGAAACACCATATATTTT.

This sequence joins TRBV4-2 and TRBJ1-2, with 7 bases identical to TRBD1. V shed 2 bases, J shed 5 bases, and the junction held 11 bases outside the gene matches. The CDR3 has 16 residues. Per the germline V gene, CDR1 is LGHNA and CDR2 is YNFKEQ. The CDR3 DNA follows: TGTGCCAGCAGCCAACTTGGGACAGCCCAATTTTATGGCTACACCTTC. Translation gives CASSQLGTAQFYGYTF.

This clonotype was counted between two and nine times. The chain joins TRBV6-2 or TRBV6-3 to TRBJ2-7, with a tentative D call TRBD1 (6 bases). The CDR3 is 14 amino acids. Germline V gene lookup returns CDR1 MNHEY and CDR2 SVGEGT. Between the trimmed V and J ends, which lost 5 bases and 2 bases, there was a span of 13 bases. The CDR3 DNA sequence: TGTGCCAGCAGTGAGTCAGGGGAGCCCTACGAGCAGTACTTC. Protein product: CASSESGEPYEQYF.

Remarks on this clonotype: Mismatch with germline at one junction end may stem from a read error. The chain employs TRBV29-1 and TRBJ1-1; perhaps TRBD1 as D (6 bases). CDR3 length: 19 residues. From germline, CDR1 is SQVTM and CDR2 ANQGSEA. The CDR3, as DNA: TGCAGCGTTCAAATACAGGGAAAGAGGACCCACACGGGGAACACTAAAGCTTTCTTT. Protein product: CSVQIQGKRTHTGNTKAFF.

This clonotype appeared a few times. The CDR3 region is CASSPQGGNYNEQFF. CDR3 nucleotide sequence: TGTGCCAGCAGTCCCCAGGGGGGTAATTACAATGAGCAGTTCTTC. V and J are TRBV27 and TRBJ2-1; a possible D gene is TRBD1 (7 bases). The length of the CDR3 is 15 residues. The germline V and J ends were trimmed by 5 bases and 4 bases, with 15 bases remaining between them. CDR1 and CDR2 (germline): MNHEY, SMNVEV (reference sequence).

This clonotype occurred many times. V gene TRBV29-1 combines with J gene TRBJ2-7; D gene uncertain. Between the trimmed V and J ends, which lost 0 bases and 0 bases, there was a span of 6 bases. The germline gives CDR1 SQVTM, CDR2 ANQGSEA. The CDR3 covers 13 residues. The CDR3 DNA is TGCAGCGTTGAAGAATGGGGCTCCTACGAGCAGTACTTC. The encoded protein is CSVEEWGSYEQYF.

This clonotype has just a few counts. The chain employs TRBV20-1 and TRBJ1-4; D call uncertain. Germline V CDR1 and CDR2: DFQATT, SNEGSKA (reference sequence). Trimming left V 4 bases short and J 4 bases short, with 16 bases between. The CDR3 runs 15 residues. The CDR3 region has the DNA TGCAGTGCTATGCGCGCGGGTCTCGGTAATGAAAAACTGTTTTTT. This codes for CSAMRAGLGNEKLFF.

This clonotype was seen more than once but under ten times. J is TRBJ2-2 and V is TRBV6-2 or TRBV6-3; no clear D. The germline V and J ends were trimmed by 7 bases and 7 bases, with 13 bases remaining between them. This CDR3 is built from 13 residues. Germline V gene data show CDR1 as MNHEY and CDR2 as SVGEGT. The CDR3 nucleotides are TGTGCCAGCACCAACCCCTGGGGCGGGGAGCTGTTTTTT. Protein product: CASTNPWGGELFF.

The chain is built from TRBV7-2 and TRBJ2-2; D remains ambiguous. V was cut by 3 bases and J by 6 bases, with 8 bases left in between. The germline V gene encodes CDR1 SGHTA and CDR2 FQGNSA. The CDR3 consists of 13 residues. The DNA for the CDR3 is TGTGCCAGCAGCTTGCGGTTTCCCGGGGAGCTGTTTTTT. Amino acid sequence: CASSLRFPGELFF.

In this sample, this clonotype turned up a few times. The J gene is TRBJ2-2, the V gene TRBV11-2; D gene ambiguous. CDR3 length: 14 amino acids. CDR1 is SGHAT, CDR2 FQNNGV, per germline. V was clipped by 1 base and J by 7 bases, with 10 bases between them. CDR3 region: CASSLVESYGELFF. The CDR3, as DNA: TGTGCCAGCAGCTTAGTGGAGTCATACGGGGAGCTGTTTTTT.

Of note for this clonotype: This could be a read error, since a much larger clone is one nucleotide away. The conserved final phenylalanine or tryptophan is absent from the CDR3, which likely points to a read error. This chain joins TRBV6-5 and TRBJ2-7, with 8 bases identical to TRBD2. This CDR3 is built from 15 residues. Per germline, CDR1 MNHEY and CDR2 SVGAGI. With V trimmed by 4 bases and J by 1 base, 6 bases remained unmatched. DNA of the CDR3: TGTGCCAGCAGTTTCCTGGCGGGAGGTTCCTACGAGCAGTACTAC. Protein: CASSFLAGGSYEQYY.

The chain employs TRBV9 and TRBJ2-7; TRBD2 agrees at 8 bases. This CDR3 is built from 16 residues. Trimming took 0 bases from V and 5 from J; bases not matched to a gene: 10. The germline gives CDR1 SGDLS, CDR2 YYNGEE. The CDR3 loop reads CASSVGPGGPRNEQYF. The CDR3 DNA reads as TGTGCCAGCAGCGTAGGTCCGGGAGGGCCAAGGAACGAGCAGTACTTC.

The chain carries TRBV28 and TRBJ2-7; 9 bases agree with TRBD1. Per germline, CDR1 MDHEN and CDR2 SYDVKM. The CDR3 is 14 amino acids. J lost 6 bases, V lost 7 bases, and 10 bases had no gene match. The chain's CDR3 is CASTTGTGNFEQYF. As DNA, the CDR3 is TGTGCCAGCACCACCGGGACAGGGAATTTCGAGCAGTACTTC.

Only a few counts were recorded for this clonotype. The chain has TRBV30 and TRBJ1-4; possibly TRBD1 for D (5 bases). V lost 8 bases and J lost 5, with 12 bases in between. The CDR3 has 12 amino acids. Germline loops: CDR1 GTSNPN, CDR2 SVGIG (reference sequence). CDR3 protein: CARGALNEKLFF. CDR3 in DNA: TGTGCCAGGGGAGCGTTGAATGAAAAACTGTTTTTT.

In this sample, this clonotype turned up many times. The J gene is TRBJ2-7, the V gene TRBV29-1, with a tentative D call TRBD2 (6 bases). This CDR3 spans 15 amino acids. Between the trimmed V and J ends, which lost 2 bases and 2 bases, there was a span of 16 bases. Looked up from germline, CDR1 is SQVTM and CDR2 is ANQGSEA. In DNA form, the CDR3 reads TGCAGCGTTGAAATACGCGGGACGGAGGCCTACGAGCAGTACTTC. It yields the protein CSVEIRGTEAYEQYF.

The chain links TRBV9 to TRBJ2-3; D uncertain. In germline, CDR1 is SGDLS, CDR2 YYNGEE. The CDR3 extends over 15 amino acids. The germline V and J ends were trimmed by 3 bases and 1 base, with 12 bases remaining between them. CDR3 loop: CASSATGMRTDTQYF. The CDR3 DNA reads TGTGCCAGCAGCGCAACGGGCATGCGCACAGATACGCAGTATTTT.

This clonotype appeared many times. This sequence joins TRBV19 and TRBJ2-1; 7 nucleotides agree with TRBD2. The CDR3 loop spans 14 amino acids. V gave up 6 bases and J gave up 6 bases; unmatched junction bases: 8. Per germline, CDR1 LNHDA and CDR2 SQIVND (reference sequence). Written as DNA, the CDR3 is TGTGCCAGTAGGGCGGGACTACTGGGCAATGAGCAGTTCTTC. Translating gives CASRAGLLGNEQFF.